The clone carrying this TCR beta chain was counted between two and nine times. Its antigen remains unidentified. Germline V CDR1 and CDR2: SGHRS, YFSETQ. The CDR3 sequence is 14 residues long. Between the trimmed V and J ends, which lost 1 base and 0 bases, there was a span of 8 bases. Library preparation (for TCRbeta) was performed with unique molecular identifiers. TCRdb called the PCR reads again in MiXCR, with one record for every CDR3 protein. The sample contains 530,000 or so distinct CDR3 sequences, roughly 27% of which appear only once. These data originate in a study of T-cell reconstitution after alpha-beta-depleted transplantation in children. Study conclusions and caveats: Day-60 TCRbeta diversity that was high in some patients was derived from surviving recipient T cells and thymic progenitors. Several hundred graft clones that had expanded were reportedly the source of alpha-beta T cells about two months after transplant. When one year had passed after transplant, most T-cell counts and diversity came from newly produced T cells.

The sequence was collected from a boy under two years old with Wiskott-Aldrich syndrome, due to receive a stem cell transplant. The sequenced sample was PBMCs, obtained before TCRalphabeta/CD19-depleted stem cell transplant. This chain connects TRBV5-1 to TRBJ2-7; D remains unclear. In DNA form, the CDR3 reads TGCGCCAGCAGCTTGATAAGGAGCTCCTACGAGCAGTACTTC. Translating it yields CASSLIRSSYEQYF.